This T cell receptor (beta chain) was recorded in a study of PD-L1 blockade in urothelial cancer. Study-wide context: Atezolizumab therapy began for patients around 2014, dosed at 1,200 mg intravenously every 3 weeks. Patients' prior chemotherapy regimens numbered 0 to 3. Each blood sample yielded a median of around 150,000 T cells.

Using immunoSEQ multiplex PCR, the repertoire was profiled, and TCRdb retains in-frame clones only, with some absent. The sample has about 88,000 clones; 90% are singletons. Patients yielded 1 to 8 samples each, pretreatment and on-treatment. In its sample, this clone was seen once. The CDR3 sequence is 15 residues long. Germline V lookup: CDR1 SNHLY, CDR2 FYNNEI. J lost 5 bases, V lost 6 bases, and 9 bases had no gene match. The rearrangement joins TRBV2 to TRBJ2-7; 11 bases align to TRBD2. The sequence was collected from a man aged 55 to 70 with urothelial cancer. The sequenced sample was PBMCs, obtained around atezolizumab (anti-PD-L1) treatment. The CDR3 is CASRRLAGFSHEQYF. The CDR3 DNA sequence: TGTGCCAGCAGAAGACTAGCGGGATTTTCCCACGAGCAGTACTTC.